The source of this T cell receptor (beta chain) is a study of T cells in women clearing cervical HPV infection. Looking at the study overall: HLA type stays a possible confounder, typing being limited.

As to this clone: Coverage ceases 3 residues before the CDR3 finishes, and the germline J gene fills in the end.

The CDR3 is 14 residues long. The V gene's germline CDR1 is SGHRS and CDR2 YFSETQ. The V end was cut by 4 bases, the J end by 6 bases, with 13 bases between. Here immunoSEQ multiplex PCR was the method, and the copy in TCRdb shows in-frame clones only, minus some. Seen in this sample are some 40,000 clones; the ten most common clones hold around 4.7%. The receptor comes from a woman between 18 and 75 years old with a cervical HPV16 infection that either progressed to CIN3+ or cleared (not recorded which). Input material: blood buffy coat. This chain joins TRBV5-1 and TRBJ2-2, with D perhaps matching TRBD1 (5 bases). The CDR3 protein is CASSPLGQAGELFF. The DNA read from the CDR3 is TGCGCCAGCAGCCCCCTGGGGCAGGCCGGGGAG. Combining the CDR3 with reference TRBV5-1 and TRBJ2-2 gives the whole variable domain KAGVTQTPRYLIKTRGQQVTLSCSPISGHRSVSWYQQTPGQGLQFLFEYFSETQRNKGNFPGRFSGRQFSNSRSEMNVSTLELGDSALYLCASSPLGQAGELFFGEGSRLTVL.